The 31 T cell receptor beta chains below were found in one sample sequenced in a study of blood T cell repertoires in COVID-19. The table came from immunoSEQ multiplex PCR; TCRdb's copy has only in-frame clones and leaves some out. The repertoire holds about 210,000 clones, with around 91% as singletons. The sample comprised peripheral blood. These receptors were obtained from a woman aged 40 to 49 with acute or convalescent COVID-19.

The V call is TRBV24-1, the J call TRBJ2-5; 7 bases map to TRBD2. Germline V gene sequence: CDR1 KGHDR, CDR2 SFDVKD. The trim removed 1 base at V and 3 bases at J, leaving 16 bases unmatched. This CDR3 contains 19 residues. In nucleotides, the CDR3 is TGTGCCACCAGTGATTTAGGTGGGAGACTAGCAGGTATGAAAGAGACCCAGTACTTC. This encodes CATSDLGGRLAGMKETQYF.

This rearrangement joins TRBV3-1 (or the pseudogene TRBV3-2) to TRBJ2-4, with D possibly matching TRBD2 (5 bases). V gave up 4 bases and J gave up 3 bases, with 13 bases separating them. The CDR3 extends over 15 amino acids. The germline V gene encodes CDR1 LGHDT and CDR2 YNNKEL (reference sequence). The CDR3 protein is CASSPIEGYKNIQYF. CDR3 coding DNA: TGTGCCAGCAGCCCTATAGAGGGTTACAAAAACATTCAGTACTTC.

The chain carries TRBV19 and TRBJ2-6; TRBD2 might be the D (5 bases). Trimming cost V 0 bases and J 2 bases, with 5 bases left between them. This CDR3 has 15 residues. The V gene's germline CDR1 is LNHDA and CDR2 SQIVND (reference sequence). CDR3 sequence: CASSIEGAGANVLTF. CDR3 in DNA: TGTGCCAGTAGTATAGAGGGAGCTGGGGCCAACGTCCTGACTTTC.

The J gene is TRBJ2-3, the V gene TRBV13; 9 bases agree with TRBD2. CDR3 size: 15 residues. CDR1 and CDR2 (germline): PRHDT, FYEKMQ (reference sequence). Trimming at V came to 5 bases and at J to 2 bases, leaving 5 bases not matched to a gene. For the CDR3, the DNA is TGTGCCAGCAGCCATCGACTAGCGGACACAGATACGCAGTATTTT. This translates into CASSHRLADTDTQYF.

The chain joins TRBV29-1 to TRBJ2-3; TRBD1 aligns across 8 bases. From germline, CDR1 is SQVTM and CDR2 ANQGSEA. CDR3 length equals 14 residues. J was trimmed by 1 base and V by 6 bases; bases with no gene match: 6. The CDR3 loop reads CSVEMDRGTDTQYF. The CDR3, as DNA: TGCAGCGTGGAAATGGACAGGGGCACAGATACGCAGTATTTT.

J is TRBJ1-3 and V is TRBV19; D is unclear. The CDR3 runs to 16 residues. Germline loops: CDR1 LNHDA, CDR2 SQIVND (reference sequence). Trimming shortened V by 6 bases and J by 0 bases, and 15 bases separated the two germline ends. CDR3 residues: CASSDPGSRSGNTIYF. As DNA, the CDR3 is TGTGCCAGTAGCGACCCCGGTAGCCGCTCTGGAAACACCATATATTTT.

This rearrangement joins TRBV6-6 to TRBJ1-2, with 8 bases matching TRBD1. V gave up 6 bases and J gave up 8 bases; unmatched junction bases: 8. Per germline, CDR1 MNHNY and CDR2 SVGAGI (reference sequence). The CDR3 has 13 amino acids. The DNA for the CDR3 is TGTGCCAGCAGCAAGGACAGGGTAGGCGGCTACACCTTC. The encoded protein is CASSKDRVGGYTF.

The chain combines TRBV29-1 with TRBJ1-3; the D gene is possibly TRBD1 (5 bases). This CDR3 contains 11 residues. CDR1 is SQVTM and CDR2 is ANQGSEA in the germline V gene. Trimming took 4 bases from V and 9 from J, leaving 10 bases between them. CDR3 loop: CSVVRGGTIYF. CDR3 in DNA: TGCAGCGTTGTACGCGGGGGCACCATATATTTT.

This chain's CDR3 is CASSFTAIYEQYV. As DNA, the CDR3 is TGTGCCAGCAGCTTCACAGCTATCTACGAGCAGTACGTC. This rearrangement joins TRBV11-1 to TRBJ2-7; no reliable D call. There are 13 residues in the CDR3. V was clipped by 3 bases and J by 3 bases, with 9 bases between them. Germline V gives CDR1 SGHAT, CDR2 FQDESV (reference sequence).

The chain joins TRBV11-3 to TRBJ2-5, with 8 bases lining up with TRBD1. V lost 5 bases to trimming and J lost 5 bases; unmatched junction nucleotides: 10. The CDR3 extends over 15 amino acids. Germline values: CDR1 SGHNT, CDR2 YENEEA. This CDR3 reads CASSTSGQGGETQYF. The CDR3 nucleotides read TGTGCCAGCAGCACGTCCGGACAGGGTGGGGAGACCCAGTACTTC.

The rearrangement uses TRBV5-8 and TRBJ2-1, with D possibly TRBD2 on 7 matching bases. Germline V lookup: CDR1 SGHTS, CDR2 YDEGEE. This CDR3 comprises 16 residues. V lost 4 bases, J lost 0 bases, and 14 bases lay in between. DNA of the CDR3: TGTGCCAGCAGCCTTTACGGGGGGCGCTCCTACAATGAGCAGTTCTTC. Protein product: CASSLYGGRSYNEQFF.

The chain carries TRBV2 and TRBJ2-5, with D perhaps matching TRBD2 (5 bases). Per germline, CDR1 SNHLY and CDR2 FYNNEI. Trimming left V 4 bases short and J 2 bases short, with 11 bases between. This CDR3 has 14 residues. The CDR3 loop is CASSVFDYQETQYF. The CDR3 nucleotides read TGTGCCAGCAGTGTATTTGACTATCAAGAGACCCAGTACTTC.

On this clone itself: Other DNA sequences in this specimen translate into the identical CDR3. The CDR3 spells CASSLGTGDYNSPLHF. DNA of the CDR3: TGCGCCAGCAGCTTGGGGACAGGGGACTATAATTCACCCCTCCACTTT. V gene TRBV5-1 combines with J gene TRBJ1-6; the match to TRBD1 covers 9 bases. V lost 0 bases and J lost 3; bases outside the gene matches: 1. The CDR3 has 16 amino acids. The germline CDR1 and CDR2 sequences are SGHRS and YFSETQ.

V usage is TRBV30 and J usage is TRBJ1-1; D is possibly TRBD1 (5 bases). The V gene's germline CDR1 is GTSNPN and CDR2 SVGIG (reference sequence). The V end lost 0 bases, the J end lost 3 bases, and 8 bases lay between the germline ends. The CDR3 is 13 residues long. The CDR3 bases are TGTGCCTGGAGTGTACGGGGGTACACTGAAGCTTTCTTT. It yields the protein CAWSVRGYTEAFF.

The CDR3 DNA reads as TGCGCCAGCAGCTTGGAACAGGGGCAGGGCTCTGGGGCCAACGTCCTGACTTTC. Translating gives CASSLEQGQGSGANVLTF. The chain joins TRBV5-1 to TRBJ2-6, with TRBD1 identical over 7 bases. The CDR3 has 18 residues. The germline CDR1 and CDR2 sequences are SGHRS and YFSETQ. V trimming: 0 bases; J trimming: 0 bases; junction bases outside the gene matches: 6.

The DNA of the CDR3 is TGTGCCAGCAGCCGGACTAGCGGGGGGGGTGAGCAAGATACGCAGTATTTT. The encoded protein is CASSRTSGGGEQDTQYF. The V and J genes are TRBV4-2 and TRBJ2-3, with TRBD2 identical over 15 bases. J was trimmed by 5 bases and V by 4 bases; bases with no gene match: 7. The CDR3 spans 17 residues. The germline V gene encodes CDR1 LGHNA and CDR2 YNFKEQ.

This chain joins TRBV19 and TRBJ1-1; D unresolved. Germline CDR1 and CDR2: LNHDA and SQIVND (reference sequence). V lost 7 bases and J lost 4, with 16 bases in between. This CDR3 contains 14 residues. This chain's CDR3 is CASTRGGTRTEAFF. CDR3 coding DNA: TGTGCCAGTACTCGGGGAGGCACCCGCACTGAAGCTTTCTTT.

The V gene is TRBV15, the J gene TRBJ1-4; D not certain. The CDR3 length is 16 residues. Germline V CDR1 and CDR2: LNHNV, YYDKDF (reference sequence). Trimming stripped 0 bases from V and 2 bases from J, with 10 bases between. The CDR3, as DNA: TGTGCCACCAGCAGAGATCCGCGGTTGACTAATGAAAAACTGTTTTTT. Protein: CATSRDPRLTNEKLFF.

The rearrangement joins TRBV6-1 to TRBJ1-3; D possibly corresponds to TRBD1 (5 bases). Trimming removed 5 bases from V and 3 bases from J, with 14 bases in between. Germline V CDR1 and CDR2: MNHNS, SASEGT. The CDR3 consists of 15 residues. The CDR3 region has the DNA TGTGCCAGCAGTCCCCCGGGGGGAGGTGGAAACACCATATATTTT. Its protein product is CASSPPGGGGNTIYF.

The V call is TRBV6-1, the J call TRBJ2-7, with unresolved D. The CDR3 is made up of 14 amino acids. CDR1 and CDR2 (germline): MNHNS, SASEGT. V gave up 3 bases and J gave up 1 base, with 10 bases separating them. The CDR3 nucleotides are TGTGCCAGCAGTGAGATGGAGCAGTCCTACGAGCAGTACGTC. Translating gives CASSEMEQSYEQYV.

The J gene is TRBJ1-6, the V gene TRBV6-1, with a weak D call TRBD1 (6 bases). Germline CDR1 MNHNS, CDR2 SASEGT. Deletions cut 4 bases from V and 10 bases from J, with 20 bases between. The CDR3 is made up of 16 amino acids. DNA of the CDR3: TGTGCCAGCAGTGGTCCCGGGGCTCAAACAGGGTCACCCCTCCACTTT. This gives the protein CASSGPGAQTGSPLHF.

The chain combines TRBV12-3 or TRBV12-4 with TRBJ2-1; no clear D. The CDR3 is made up of 13 amino acids. Trimming took 3 bases from V and 4 from J, leaving 7 bases between them. The CDR3 DNA reads as TGTGCCAGCAGTTTTAGTATTTACAATGAGCAGTTCTTC. Protein sequence: CASSFSIYNEQFF.

J is TRBJ2-3 and V is TRBV7-8, with 7 bases identical to TRBD1. This CDR3 has 17 residues. CDR1 and CDR2 from the germline V gene are SGHVS and FQNEAQ. The ends lost 5 bases at V and 0 bases at J; junction bases unmatched: 11. CDR3 sequence: CASSQRKDRASTDTQYF. In DNA, the CDR3 is TGTGCCAGCAGCCAACGAAAAGACAGGGCTAGCACAGATACGCAGTATTTT.

This clone has ten or more counts. This chain joins TRBV19 and TRBJ1-6; D not resolved. Germline CDR1 LNHDA, CDR2 SQIVND (reference sequence). The germline V and J ends were trimmed by 6 bases and 7 bases, with 10 bases remaining between them. CDR3 length: 13 amino acids. The CDR3 sequence is CASRGGYNSPLHF. The CDR3 region has the DNA TGTGCCAGTAGAGGAGGATACAATTCACCCCTCCACTTT.

A note on this clone: Other nucleotide sequences in the sample specify the same CDR3. The gene calls are TRBV9 and TRBJ1-6, with 7 nucleotides matching TRBD1. The V gene end was trimmed by 0 bases and the J gene end by 9 bases; junction bases not matched to a gene: 3. Per the germline V gene, CDR1 is SGDLS and CDR2 is YYNGEE. The CDR3 runs to 14 residues. The CDR3 spells CASSVGGGGSPLHF. CDR3 DNA: TGTGCCAGCAGCGTAGGAGGGGGCGGTTCACCCCTCCACTTT.

V usage is TRBV9 and J usage is TRBJ1-1, with 9 bases aligning to TRBD1. Trimming cost V 4 bases and J 5 bases; bases outside gene matches: 9. This CDR3 has 15 residues. CDR1 is SGDLS and CDR2 is YYNGEE in the germline V gene. Here the CDR3 reads CASSPRGQGWTEAFF. The CDR3 bases are TGTGCCAGCAGCCCTAGGGGACAGGGATGGACTGAAGCTTTCTTT.

This clone was counted between two and nine times. This chain joins TRBV10-1 and TRBJ1-6; D is uncertain. In germline, CDR1 is WNHNN, CDR2 SYGVQD (reference sequence). The CDR3 contains 13 residues. The V end lost 6 bases, the J end lost 9 bases, and 12 bases lay between the germline ends. CDR3 in amino acids: CASRASEASPLHF. The CDR3 coding sequence is TGCGCCAGCAGGGCAAGCGAAGCTTCACCCCTCCACTTT.

This clone has only one observation. This rearrangement joins TRBV5-5 to TRBJ1-2, with 10 bases identical to TRBD1. Germline V gene data show CDR1 as SGHKS and CDR2 as YYEKEE (reference sequence). The CDR3 is 18 residues long. V lost 0 bases to trimming and J lost 4 bases; unmatched junction nucleotides: 12. The CDR3 sequence is CASSLDSGQGKDLYGYTF. The CDR3 nucleotides read TGTGCCAGCAGCTTGGATTCGGGACAGGGGAAGGATCTCTATGGCTACACCTTC.

In DNA, the CDR3 is TGTGCCAGCAGTTTATCTTCAGGGGGGTATGAAAAACTGTTTTTT. Its translation is CASSLSSGGYEKLFF. The chain carries TRBV27 and TRBJ1-4; 7 nucleotides align to TRBD1. The CDR3 contains 15 residues. V trimming: 0 bases; J trimming: 6 bases; junction bases outside the gene matches: 4. The germline V gene has CDR1 MNHEY and CDR2 SMNVEV (reference sequence).

The chain employs TRBV2 and TRBJ2-2; perhaps TRBD2 as D (6 bases). There are 14 residues in the CDR3. Deletions cut 6 bases from V and 4 bases from J, with 12 bases between. Germline loops: CDR1 SNHLY, CDR2 FYNNEI. The CDR3 DNA reads TGTGCCAGCAGCCCCCGGGGGTCCACCGGGGAGCTGTTTTTT. Encoded protein: CASSPRGSTGELFF.

The rearrangement uses TRBV30 and TRBJ1-4; 7 nucleotides match TRBD1. The CDR3 covers 14 residues. J gave up 8 bases and V 0 bases, and 6 bases lay outside the gene matches. Germline V gene data show CDR1 as GTSNPN and CDR2 as SVGIG (reference sequence). This CDR3 reads CAWSVRRGQEKLFF. The CDR3 DNA follows: TGTGCCTGGAGTGTACGAAGGGGGCAAGAAAAACTGTTTTTT.